What follows are 15 T cell receptor beta chains derived from one specimen sequenced in a study of blood T cell repertoires in COVID-19. Clones were sequenced by immunoSEQ multiplex PCR, and TCRdb holds only the in-frame ones, with some missing. This table holds 360,000 or so clones, roughly four fifths found once. What was sequenced was PBMCs or T cells enriched from blood (not recorded which). These receptor sequences come from a woman aged 45-65 years who had recovered from COVID-19.

This clone was detected only a few times. The rearrangement links TRBV25-1 to TRBJ2-1; D perhaps matches TRBD2 (5 bases). Trimming removed 2 bases from V and 0 bases from J, with 5 bases in between. This CDR3 contains 14 residues. Per the germline V gene, CDR1 is MGHDK and CDR2 is SYGVNS. CDR3 sequence: CASSEAGSYNEQFF. Here the CDR3 DNA reads TGTGCCAGCAGTGAAGCGGGCTCCTACAATGAGCAGTTCTTC.

The V call is TRBV10-3, the J call TRBJ1-1; 8 bases fit TRBD1. Germline V gene data show CDR1 as ENHRY and CDR2 as SYGVKD. CDR3 length equals 13 residues. J was trimmed by 1 base and V by 10 bases; bases with no gene match: 5. CDR3 DNA sequence: TGTGCCACGGAACAGGGGGAGAACACTGAAGCTTTCTTT. This sequence encodes CATEQGENTEAFF.

The chain joins TRBV11-3 to TRBJ1-2; no firm D call. Germline V gene lookup returns CDR1 SGHNT and CDR2 YENEEA. The ends were cut back, 2 bases at V and 7 bases at J, with 11 bases in the middle. The CDR3 totals 13 residues. CDR3 amino acids: CASSLLDVRGYTF. The CDR3 nucleotides read TGTGCCAGCAGCTTATTAGATGTTCGTGGCTACACCTTC.

The rearrangement links TRBV15 to TRBJ1-2, with 7 bases fitting TRBD1. Germline CDR1 LNHNV, CDR2 YYDKDF (reference sequence). There are 15 residues in the CDR3. With 0 bases clipped from V and 8 bases from J, the junction kept 9 bases outside the gene matches. CDR3 region: CATSRDLQGSLGYTF. The CDR3, as DNA: TGTGCCACCAGCAGAGATCTACAGGGGTCTTTGGGCTACACCTTC. Full variable domain (rest looked up from reference TRBV15 and TRBJ1-2): DAMVIQNPRYQVTQFGKPVTLSCSQTLNHNVMYWYQQKSSQAPKLLFHYYDKDFNNEADTPDNFQSRRPNTSFCFLDIRSPGLGDTAMYLCATSRDLQGSLGYTFGSGTRLTVV.

V is TRBV19 and J is TRBJ1-5; D might be TRBD1 (5 bases). In germline, CDR1 is LNHDA, CDR2 SQIVND (reference sequence). The length of the CDR3 is 13 residues. V lost 7 bases and J 3 bases, leaving 10 bases between the germline ends. The CDR3 DNA reads as TGTGCCAGTAACTTGGGGCCCAATCAGCCCCAGCATTTT. Amino acid sequence: CASNLGPNQPQHF.

Notes on this clone: Other DNA sequences in the same sample also yield this CDR3. V and J are TRBV12-3 or TRBV12-4 and TRBJ1-2; D gene uncertain. V lost 3 bases and J lost 8, with 7 bases in between. CDR3 length: 11 residues. CDR3 nucleotide sequence: TGTGCCAGCAGTTTGGGAGGAGGCTACACCTTC. It codes for CASSLGGGYTF.

The chain links TRBV19 to TRBJ2-1; 9 nucleotides line up with TRBD2. The V gene's germline CDR1 is LNHDA and CDR2 SQIVND (reference sequence). Trimming took 3 bases from V and 1 from J; bases not matched to a gene: 1. The CDR3 totals 15 residues. CDR3 coding DNA: TGTGCCAGTAGTATGGCGGGAGGGTCCTACAATGAGCAGTTCTTC. It yields the protein CASSMAGGSYNEQFF. Supplemented by reference TRBV19 and TRBJ2-1, the full variable domain reads DGGITQSPKYLFRKEGQNVTLSCEQNLNHDAMYWYRQDPGQGLRLIYYSQIVNDFQKGDIAEGYSVSREKKESFPLTVTSAQKNPTAFYLCASSMAGGSYNEQFFGPGTRLTVL.

This chain links TRBV7-9 with TRBJ1-5; 9 nucleotides align to TRBD1. Per germline, CDR1 SEHNR and CDR2 FQNEAQ (reference sequence). The CDR3 loop spans 14 amino acids. After removal of 6 bases from V and 6 bases from J, the junction contained 6 bases not matched to a gene. CDR3 in DNA: TGTGCCAGCAGTCGGGACAGGGTGGGTCAGCCCCAGCATTTT. Amino acids: CASSRDRVGQPQHF. Full variable domain (outside the CDR3, taken from reference TRBV7-9 and TRBJ1-5): DTGVSQNPRHKITKRGQNVTFRCDPISEHNRLYWYRQTLGQGPEFLTYFQNEAQLEKSRLLSDRFSAERPKGSFSTLEIQRTEQGDSAMYLCASSRDRVGQPQHFGDGTRLSIL.

This sequence joins TRBV18 and TRBJ2-7, with 7 bases lining up with TRBD1. V gave up 3 bases and J gave up 5 bases; unmatched junction bases: 10. Per the germline V gene, CDR1 is KGHSH and CDR2 is LQKENI. This CDR3 is 15 amino acids long. In DNA form, the CDR3 reads TGTGCCAGCTCACCGTCGCCCGGGACAGCCCACGAGCAGTACTTC. Translation: CASSPSPGTAHEQYF.

The genes are TRBV12-3 or TRBV12-4 and TRBJ1-5, with D unresolved. V gave up 6 bases and J gave up 0 bases, with 6 bases separating them. The CDR3 loop spans 13 amino acids. This chain's CDR3 is CASSYASNQPQHF. In DNA form, the CDR3 reads TGTGCCAGCAGCTACGCTAGCAATCAGCCCCAGCATTTT.

This clone has just one count. J is TRBJ2-3 and V is TRBV9; 7 bases line up with TRBD1. Germline-derived CDR1 and CDR2 are SGDLS and YYNGEE. This CDR3 spans 16 amino acids. V lost 0 bases and J lost 4; bases outside the gene matches: 8. The CDR3 DNA reads as TGTGCCAGCAGCGTAGGCTGGGGACAGTCGGCAGATACGCAGTATTTT. This codes for CASSVGWGQSADTQYF.

This clone is a singleton in its sample. The chain uses TRBV5-1 and TRBJ2-7, with 7 nucleotides matching TRBD1. The CDR3 runs 15 residues. CDR1 and CDR2 (germline): SGHRS, YFSETQ. After removal of 4 bases from V and 0 bases from J, the junction contained 7 bases not matched to a gene. The chain's CDR3 is CASSPLTGSSYEQYF. DNA for the CDR3: TGCGCCAGCAGCCCCCTGACAGGGAGCTCCTACGAGCAGTACTTC. Using reference TRBV5-1 and TRBJ2-7 for the parts outside the CDR3, the full variable domain is KAGVTQTPRYLIKTRGQQVTLSCSPISGHRSVSWYQQTPGQGLQFLFEYFSETQRNKGNFPGRFSGRQFSNSRSEMNVSTLELGDSALYLCASSPLTGSSYEQYFGPGTRLTVT.

V is TRBV5-1 and J is TRBJ2-5; D not certain. The CDR3 is made up of 15 amino acids. Germline lookup yields CDR1 SGHRS and CDR2 YFSETQ. The germline V and J ends were trimmed by 0 bases and 4 bases, with 13 bases remaining between them. CDR3: CASSLASSLAETQYF. The CDR3 bases are TGCGCCAGCAGCTTGGCTTCTAGTTTAGCAGAGACCCAGTACTTC. The whole variable domain, remainder taken from reference TRBV5-1 and TRBJ2-5, is KAGVTQTPRYLIKTRGQQVTLSCSPISGHRSVSWYQQTPGQGLQFLFEYFSETQRNKGNFPGRFSGRQFSNSRSEMNVSTLELGDSALYLCASSLASSLAETQYFGPGTRLLVL.

In DNA form, the CDR3 reads TGTGCCAGCAGTTTATCCCTCCTACCCCCGTATGAGCAGTACTTC. Its protein product is CASSLSLLPPYEQYF. The chain recombines TRBV27 with TRBJ2-7; D is unresolved. Trimming stripped 0 bases from V and 7 bases from J, with 16 bases between. This CDR3 is built from 15 residues. Germline values: CDR1 MNHEY, CDR2 SMNVEV (reference sequence).

This chain connects TRBV5-4 to TRBJ2-2, with 10 bases aligning to TRBD1. CDR3 size: 16 residues. From germline, CDR1 is SGHNT and CDR2 YYREEE (reference sequence). Losses at the gene ends were 0 bases for V and 6 bases for J; bases not matched to a gene: 5. The CDR3 nucleotides are TGTGCCAGCAGCTTGGCCTCGGGACAGGGGTCCGGGGAGCTGTTTTTT. Amino acid sequence: CASSLASGQGSGELFF.